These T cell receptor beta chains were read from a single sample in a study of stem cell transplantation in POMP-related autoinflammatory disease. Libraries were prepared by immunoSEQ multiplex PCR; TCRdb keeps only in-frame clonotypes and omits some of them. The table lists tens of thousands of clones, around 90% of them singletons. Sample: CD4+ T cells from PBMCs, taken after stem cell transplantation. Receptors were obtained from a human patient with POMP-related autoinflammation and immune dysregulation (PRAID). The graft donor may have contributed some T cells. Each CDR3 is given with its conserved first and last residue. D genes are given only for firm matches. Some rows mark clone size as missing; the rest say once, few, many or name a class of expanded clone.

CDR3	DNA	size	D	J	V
CASSLVRVGTDTQYF	TGTGCCAGCAGCTTAGTCAGGGTCGGCACAGATACGCAGTATTTT	-	-	TRBJ2-3	TRBV7-2
CASSPGQTYGYTF	TGCGCCAGCAGCCCGGGACAGACCTATGGCTACACCTTC	-	TRBD1	TRBJ1-2	TRBV4-1
CASSLGVRADTQYF	TGTGCCAGCAGCTTGGGAGTCCGGGCAGATACGCAGTATTTT	-	-	TRBJ2-3	TRBV7-8
CASSDRQETQYF	TGTGCCAGCAGTGACCGTCAAGAGACCCAGTACTTC	once	-	TRBJ2-5	TRBV6-1
CASSLDPQSIYGYTF	TGCGCCAGCAGCTTGGACCCCCAGTCGATCTATGGCTACACCTTC	-	-	TRBJ1-2	TRBV5-1
CASSLETGTSGEQFF	TGTGCCAGCAGCTTAGAAACCGGGACTAGCGGGGAGCAGTTCTTC	-	TRBD2	TRBJ2-1	TRBV11-3
CASSLGPGPNSPLHF	TGTGCCAGCAGCTTAGGGCCGGGCCCAAATTCACCCCTCCACTTT	-	-	TRBJ1-6	TRBV11-2
CSAFGAGGYTF	TGCAGTGCTTTTGGGGCTGGAGGCTACACCTTC	-	-	TRBJ1-2	TRBV20-1
CASSETQGALSYNSPLHF	TGTGCCAGCAGTGAAACCCAGGGGGCCTTGTCCTATAATTCACCCCTCCACTTT	-	TRBD1	TRBJ1-6	TRBV6-1
CASSLVYRASGNNEQFF	TGTGCCAGCAGCTTAGTTTATAGGGCTAGCGGGAACAATGAGCAGTTCTTC	-	TRBD2	TRBJ2-1	TRBV7-9
CASSYTTNTGELFF	TGTGCCAGCAGTTACACGACGAACACCGGGGAGCTGTTTTTT	-	-	TRBJ2-2	TRBV6-6
CASSRQASTDTQYF	TGTGCCAGTAGTAGGCAGGCCAGCACAGATACGCAGTATTTT	once	-	TRBJ2-3	TRBV19
CASSLGQTHTGELFF	TGCGCCAGCAGCTTGGGACAGACCCACACCGGGGAGCTGTTTTTT	-	-	TRBJ2-2	TRBV5-1
CASSLVVGGIYNEQFF	TGTGCCAGCAGCTTGGTAGTGGGGGGCATCTACAATGAGCAGTTCTTC	-	-	TRBJ2-1	TRBV5-4
CASSPPIGPNTEAFF	TGTGCCAGCTCACCCCCTATCGGGCCGAACACTGAAGCTTTCTTT	-	-	TRBJ1-1	TRBV18
CASSDRMDRQKRSNQPQHF	TGTGCCAGCAGTGACAGAATGGACAGACAAAAAAGGAGCAATCAGCCCCAGCATTTT	-	-	TRBJ1-5	TRBV6-4
CASSESGIAGTQFF	TGTGCCAGCAGTGAATCGGGGATAGCGGGAACTCAGTTCTTC	-	TRBD2	TRBJ2-1	TRBV6-1
CASSKGLAGGDTQYF	TGCGCCAGCAGCAAGGGACTAGCGGGGGGAGATACGCAGTATTTT	-	TRBD2	TRBJ2-3	TRBV5-1
CASSLLMGDETQYF	TGTGCCAGCAGCCTCCTGATGGGAGACGAGACCCAGTACTTC	-	-	TRBJ2-5	TRBV7-9
CASSESPRYEQYF	TGTGCCAGCAGTGAATCCCCCCGGTACGAGCAGTACTTC	-	-	TRBJ2-7	TRBV6-1
CASSRQGTDGTEAFF	TGTGCCAGCAGCAGACAGGGGACCGACGGCACTGAAGCTTTCTTT	-	TRBD1	TRBJ1-1	TRBV7-9
CASSEGAGGDNEQFF	TGTGCCAGCAGTGAAGGAGCGGGGGGGGACAATGAGCAGTTCTTC	once	TRBD2	TRBJ2-1	TRBV2
CASSLVGTAQAFF	TGTGCCAGCAGCTTAGTTGGGACTGCCCAAGCTTTCTTT	-	-	TRBJ1-1	TRBV7-2
CASSSLGLTGELFF	TGCGCCAGCAGCTCTTTGGGGTTGACCGGGGAGCTGTTTTTT	-	-	TRBJ2-2	TRBV5-1
CAWKTYSSYNEQFF	TGTGCCTGGAAAACGTATTCCTCCTACAATGAGCAGTTCTTC	-	-	TRBJ2-1	TRBV30
CSAEAGVGAGELFF	TGCAGCGCCGAGGCGGGGGTTGGAGCCGGGGAGCTGTTTTTT	-	TRBD2	TRBJ2-2	TRBV29-1
CASSGQGGTNTEAFF	TGTGCCAGCAGTGGACAGGGGGGGACGAACACTGAAGCTTTCTTT	few	TRBD1	TRBJ1-1	TRBV2
CASSYGTVNEKLFF	TGTGCCAGCAGTTACGGCACAGTTAATGAAAAACTGTTTTTT	-	-	TRBJ1-4	TRBV6-5
CASSMTSGSRETQYF	TGTGCCAGTAGTATGACTAGCGGGAGTCGAGAGACCCAGTACTTC	-	TRBD2	TRBJ2-5	TRBV19
CASSLGQGAQPQHF	TGTGCCAGCAGCTTAGGACAGGGGGCTCAGCCCCAGCATTTT	-	TRBD1	TRBJ1-5	TRBV7-8
CASSLASGRTDTQYF	TGCGCCAGCAGCTTGGCTAGCGGGAGGACAGATACGCAGTATTTT	-	TRBD2	TRBJ2-3	TRBV5-1
CASSPYPYTGEGSQETQYF	TGTGCCAGCTCACCCTACCCTTACACAGGGGAGGGGTCCCAAGAGACCCAGTACTTC	-	-	TRBJ2-5	TRBV18
CASSEDREQPQHF	TGTGCCAGCAGTGAGGACAGGGAACAGCCCCAGCATTTT	once	TRBD1	TRBJ1-5	TRBV6-4
CASSFPLSRGGDYGYTF	TGTGCCAGCAGCTTCCCGCTAAGTCGAGGGGGAGACTATGGCTACACCTTC	-	-	TRBJ1-2	TRBV5-5
CASSSYTATNEKLFF	TGTGCCAGCAGCTCGTACACCGCAACTAATGAAAAACTGTTTTTT	-	-	TRBJ1-4	TRBV5-8
CASSVSRQNTGELFF	TGTGCCAGCAGCGTTAGCAGACAGAACACCGGGGAGCTGTTTTTT	-	-	TRBJ2-2	TRBV11-2
CATSPGETQYF	TGTGCCACCAGTCCGGGTGAGACCCAGTACTTC	-	-	TRBJ2-5	TRBV24-1
CASSLGPRETQYF	TGTGCCAGCAGCCTGGGACCGAGAGAGACCCAGTACTTC	-	-	TRBJ2-5	TRBV7-9
CASSRKEGSTDTQYF	TGTGCCAGTAGCAGAAAGGAGGGTAGCACAGATACGCAGTATTTT	once	-	TRBJ2-3	TRBV19
CASSVGNTQYF	TGTGCCAGCAGTGTAGGAAATACGCAGTATTTT	-	-	TRBJ2-3	TRBV2
CASKVRGLISGRADKNIQYF	TGTGCCAGCAAGGTGAGAGGTCTGATTAGCGGGAGGGCCGACAAAAACATTCAGTACTTC	-	TRBD2	TRBJ2-4	TRBV28
CASSEVLAGGRITGELFF	TGTGCCAGCAGTGAGGTCCTAGCGGGGGGGCGAATTACCGGGGAGCTGTTTTTT	-	TRBD2	TRBJ2-2	TRBV6-1
CATSDPGGTDTQYF	TGTGCCACCAGTGATCCAGGGGGCACAGATACGCAGTATTTT	once	-	TRBJ2-3	TRBV24-1
CASSTGGRSYEQYF	TGCGCCAGTTCGACAGGGGGCAGGTCCTACGAGCAGTACTTC	-	TRBD1	TRBJ2-7	TRBV5-1
CASSLGGTQETQYF	TGCGCCAGCAGCTTGGGGGGGACCCAAGAGACCCAGTACTTC	-	-	TRBJ2-5	TRBV5-1
CASSIPGEKLFF	TGTGCCAGCAGTATACCGGGTGAAAAACTGTTTTTT	-	-	TRBJ1-4	TRBV28
CASSPYLQEEDTQYF	TGTGCCAGCTCACCATACCTCCAGGAGGAAGATACCCAGTACTTC	-	-	TRBJ2-5	TRBV18